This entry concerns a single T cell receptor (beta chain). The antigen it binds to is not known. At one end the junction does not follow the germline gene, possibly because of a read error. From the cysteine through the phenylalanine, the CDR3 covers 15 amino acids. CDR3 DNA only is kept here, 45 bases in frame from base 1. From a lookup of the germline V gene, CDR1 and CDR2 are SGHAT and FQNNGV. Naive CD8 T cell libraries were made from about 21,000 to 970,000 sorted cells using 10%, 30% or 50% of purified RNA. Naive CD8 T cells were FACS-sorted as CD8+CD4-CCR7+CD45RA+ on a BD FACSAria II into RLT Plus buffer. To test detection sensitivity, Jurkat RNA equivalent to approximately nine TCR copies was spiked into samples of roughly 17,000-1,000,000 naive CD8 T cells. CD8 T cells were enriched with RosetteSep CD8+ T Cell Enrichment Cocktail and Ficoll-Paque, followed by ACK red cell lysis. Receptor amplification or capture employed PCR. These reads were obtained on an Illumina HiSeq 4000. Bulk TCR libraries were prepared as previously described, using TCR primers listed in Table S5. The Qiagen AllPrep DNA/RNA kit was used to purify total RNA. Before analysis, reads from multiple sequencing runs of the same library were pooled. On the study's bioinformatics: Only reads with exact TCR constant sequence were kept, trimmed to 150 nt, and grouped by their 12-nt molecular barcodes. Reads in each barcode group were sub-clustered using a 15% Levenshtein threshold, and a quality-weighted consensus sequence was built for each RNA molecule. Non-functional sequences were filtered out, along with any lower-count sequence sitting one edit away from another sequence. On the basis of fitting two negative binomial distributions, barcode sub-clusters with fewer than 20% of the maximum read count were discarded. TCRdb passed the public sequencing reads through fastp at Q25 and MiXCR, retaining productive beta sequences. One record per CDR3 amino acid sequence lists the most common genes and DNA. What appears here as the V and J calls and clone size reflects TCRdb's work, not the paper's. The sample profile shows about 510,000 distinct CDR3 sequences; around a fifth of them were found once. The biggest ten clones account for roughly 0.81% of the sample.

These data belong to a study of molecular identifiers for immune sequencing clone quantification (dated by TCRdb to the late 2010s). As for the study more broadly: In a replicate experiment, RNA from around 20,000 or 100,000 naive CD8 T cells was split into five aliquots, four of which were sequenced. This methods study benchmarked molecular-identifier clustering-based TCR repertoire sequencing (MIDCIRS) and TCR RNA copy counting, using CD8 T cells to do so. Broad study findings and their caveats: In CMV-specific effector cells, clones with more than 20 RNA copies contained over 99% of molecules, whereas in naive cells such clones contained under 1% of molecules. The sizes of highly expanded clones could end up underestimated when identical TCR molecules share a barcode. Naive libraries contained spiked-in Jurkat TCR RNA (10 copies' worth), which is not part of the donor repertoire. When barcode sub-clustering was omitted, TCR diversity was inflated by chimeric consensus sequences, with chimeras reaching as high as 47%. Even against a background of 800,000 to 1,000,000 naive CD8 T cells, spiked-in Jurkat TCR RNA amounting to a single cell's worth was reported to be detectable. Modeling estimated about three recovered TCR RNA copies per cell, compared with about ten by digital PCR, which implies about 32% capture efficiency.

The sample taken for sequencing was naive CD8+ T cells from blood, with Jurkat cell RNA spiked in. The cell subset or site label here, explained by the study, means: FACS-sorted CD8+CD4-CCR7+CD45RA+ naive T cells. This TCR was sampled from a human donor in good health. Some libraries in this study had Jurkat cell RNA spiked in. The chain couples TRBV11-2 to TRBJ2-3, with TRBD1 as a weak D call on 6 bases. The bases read TGTGCCAGCAGACCTACAGGGTCGGGCACGGATACGCAGTATTTT. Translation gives CASRPTGSGTDTQYF.